The following is a T cell receptor (beta chain) sequence with its context. There are many counts of this clonotype. What antigen it recognizes has not been identified. No much larger clonotype is one base removed from it; base qualities were not supplied. From cysteine to phenylalanine, the CDR3 is 16 amino acids long. Just CDR3 DNA is preserved here, 48 bases in frame from base 1. The sample's time point, from its label and the paper: sample taken at primary tumor resection. The donors were some 70 patients from the lung TRACERx cohort who had early-stage, untreated non-small cell lung cancer. Whole RNA extracted from tumor and nontumor lung tissue, or from cryopreserved PBMC samples, was used for TCR sequencing without cell sorting. A patient was chosen for TCR sequencing only when enough RNA was available from at least two tumor regions. Before selection, tumor and adjacent nontumor lung specimens were reviewed by a lung pathologist.

The data were obtained in a study of spatial heterogeneity in lung cancer (dated by TCRdb to between 2018 and 2021). Looking at the study overall: Beta-chain transcripts were consistently detected in greater numbers than alpha-chain transcripts, which likely reflects a higher abundance of beta-chain transcripts. Both alpha and beta chains were TCR-sequenced in samples taken at surgery, namely 220 tumor regions, fewer than 85 matched nontumor lung samples and around 53 PBMC samples. A strong correlation was found between TCR transcript counts in tumor regions and a T cell transcriptional module score from matched bulk RNA-seq. Nonsynonymous mutation counts, determined by whole-exome sequencing of tumor tissue, were related to features of the TCR repertoire. The study quantitatively compared TCR alpha and beta repertoires across multiple tumor regions, matched nontumor lung and blood in non-small cell lung cancer. In the raw uncorrected reads, each unique combination of TCR and UMI appeared more than ten times on average. Broader findings and caveats from the paper: A correlation was observed between the number of expanded intratumoral alpha and beta TCRs and the tumor nonsynonymous mutation count. Additional single-cell paired TCR alpha and beta sequencing was considered necessary to confirm, at a functional level, the hypothesis that regional TCRs recognize regional mutations. TCR-seq coverage of tumor T cells was estimated at only 5.5% to 8.5% for alpha chains and 12% to 15% for beta chains. The count of ubiquitous expanded TCRs correlated with the count of ubiquitous nonsynonymous mutations, and the count of regional expanded TCRs correlated with the count of regional nonsynonymous mutations.

The library was generated by 5' RACE. Sequencing was performed on a NextSeq 500. The TCR library protocol attached a unique molecular identifier to each TCR cDNA molecule to allow correction of PCR and sequencing errors. The paper's data handling went like this. Decombinator tools were used for TCR identification, UMI-based error correction and CDR3 extraction. TCRs above a frequency of 2 per 1,000, corresponding to the top 1% of the tumor frequency distribution, were defined as expanded. Expanded tumor TCRs statistically deemed absent (corrected P<0.05) from at least one tumor region were classed as regional, and all other expanded tumor TCRs were classed as ubiquitous. Each repertoire was subsampled 100 times to 5,000 TCRs, after which Renyi diversity was computed with the R vegan package. CDR3 similarity networks were built from amino acid triplet string-kernel similarity, connecting CDR3s with pairwise similarity above 0.82. In-frame beta chains were kept once TCRdb had trimmed the public reads at Q25 with fastp and called clones with MiXCR. Rows with one shared CDR3 protein collapse into an entry with the most common genes and DNA. The V and J calls come from TCRdb's annotation, not from the publication. In this sample the table shows 4,500 to 5,000 distinct CDR3 sequences, roughly 29% of which occur a single time. The top ten constitute approximately 27% of the sample.

Material: lung tumor tissue, obtained at surgery. This sequence was found in a female donor with early-stage non-small cell lung cancer. This chain joins TRBV21-1 to TRBJ1-6. TRBV21-1 is a pseudogene. In nucleotides, the sequence is TGTGCCAGCAGCCCTCGGACCCAAATTCCTAATTCACCCCTCCACTTT. This is translated as CASSPRTQIPNSPLHF.